Presented here are 14 T cell receptor beta chains from one specimen sequenced in a study of blood T cell repertoires in COVID-19 (dated by TCRdb to the early 2020s). The library was built by means of the immunoSEQ multiplex PCR assay. The table comes from immuneACCESS by way of TCRdb, which keeps in-frame sequences with V and J called. Part of the clones is missing from these tables; in studies checked, under half for an unresolved V gene and the rest for unknown reasons. For this sample the table gives about half a million clones, of which approximately 92% were detected only once. The ten largest clones take up about 1% of the sample. The sequenced material came from peripheral blood. Every receptor here comes from a man aged 18 to 29 with COVID-19, enrolled during active disease.

The rearrangement uses TRBV5-1 and TRBJ1-2; TRBD1 matches at 8 bases. CDR1 is SGHRS, CDR2 YFSETQ, per germline. The CDR3 is 15 amino acids. J was trimmed by 2 bases and V by 4 bases; bases with no gene match: 7. The DNA of the CDR3 is TGCGCCAGCAGCACGGACAGGGTTGAGAACTATGGCTACACCTTC. It translates to CASSTDRVENYGYTF.

On this clone itself: The same CDR3 can be traced to other DNA sequences in this sample. For the CDR3, the DNA is TGTGCCAGCAGTGTATCGGTTAGCAATCAGCCCCAGCATTTT. It translates to CASSVSVSNQPQHF. The chain uses TRBV25-1 and TRBJ1-5; D gene unclear. The CDR3 totals 14 residues. Trimming removed 4 bases at V and 0 bases at J, with 7 bases between. Germline V gives CDR1 MGHDK, CDR2 SYGVNS.

The table lists this clone with a few counts. This rearrangement joins TRBV15 to TRBJ2-7; weak D call: TRBD1 (5 bases). Germline CDR1 reads LNHNV; CDR2 reads YYDKDF (reference sequence). Trimming took 2 bases from V and 1 from J, leaving 12 bases between them. This CDR3 spans 15 amino acids. This chain's CDR3 is CATSRRAQESYEQYF. CDR3 nucleotide sequence: TGTGCCACCAGCAGAAGGGCACAGGAGTCCTACGAGCAGTACTTC.

The chain is built from TRBV4-2 and TRBJ2-1; the match to TRBD2 covers 13 bases. In germline, CDR1 is LGHNA, CDR2 YNFKEQ. There are 17 residues in the CDR3. V was clipped by 3 bases and J by 2 bases; unmatched bases: 4. In nucleotides, the CDR3 is TGTGCCAGCAGCCACACTAGCGGGGGGGATCCCTACAATGAGCAGTTCTTC. It translates to CASSHTSGGDPYNEQFF.

The J gene is TRBJ1-6, the V gene TRBV27; 8 bases are shared with TRBD1. The CDR3 totals 15 residues. V shed 1 base and J 10 bases; nucleotides not matched to a gene: 6. Germline loops: CDR1 MNHEY, CDR2 SMNVEV (reference sequence). CDR3 in DNA: TGTGCCAGCAGTTTATTTGTGACAGGGGTATCACCCCTCCACTTT. Amino acids: CASSLFVTGVSPLHF.

This chain uses TRBV6-1 with TRBJ2-5; 10 bases match TRBD2. This CDR3 region has 16 residues. CDR1 MNHNS and CDR2 SASEGT come from the germline V gene. Trimming cost V 3 bases and J 5 bases; bases outside gene matches: 9. The CDR3 spells CASSENLAGAGETQYF. For the CDR3, the DNA is TGTGCCAGCAGTGAGAACCTAGCGGGGGCGGGGGAGACCCAGTACTTC.

The CDR3 DNA is TGTGCCAGCAGTTCCCCTCCCGGGGTGTACACTGAAGCTTTCTTT. Protein sequence: CASSSPPGVYTEAFF. The chain recombines TRBV27 with TRBJ1-1, with D unclear. Germline V gene lookup returns CDR1 MNHEY and CDR2 SMNVEV (reference sequence). This CDR3 region has 15 residues. V lost 4 bases, J lost 3 bases, and 15 bases lay in between.

V is TRBV19 and J is TRBJ2-1; 8 nucleotides line up with TRBD2. Germline CDR1 LNHDA, CDR2 SQIVND (reference sequence). The CDR3 is 14 amino acids. Losses at the gene ends were 6 bases for V and 8 bases for J; bases not matched to a gene: 9. CDR3 amino acids: CASRPGLVIHEQFF. CDR3 in DNA: TGTGCCAGTAGGCCGGGACTAGTTATCCATGAGCAGTTCTTC.

The rearrangement joins TRBV30 to TRBJ1-1; the D gene is possibly TRBD1 (6 bases). V was trimmed by 7 bases and J by 5 bases, leaving 14 bases between them. This CDR3 is 12 amino acids long. Germline CDR1 is GTSNPN and CDR2 is SVGIG (reference sequence). CDR3 in amino acids: CASQQGLTEAFF. CDR3 in DNA: TGTGCCTCACAACAGGGTTTAACTGAAGCTTTCTTT.

The chain employs TRBV2 and TRBJ2-5; D might be TRBD1 (5 bases). CDR3 length equals 13 residues. Trimming stripped 5 bases from V and 4 bases from J, with 11 bases between. The V gene's germline CDR1 is SNHLY and CDR2 FYNNEI. This CDR3 is CASSRQGIETQYF. The DNA for the CDR3 is TGTGCCAGCAGTCGGCAGGGAATAGAGACCCAGTACTTC.

The rearrangement links TRBV4-1 to TRBJ1-6; D is unresolved. In germline, CDR1 is MGHRA, CDR2 YSYEKL. CDR3 size: 14 residues. V was cut by 0 bases and J by 2 bases, with 2 bases left in between. CDR3 sequence (DNA): TGCGCCAGCAGCCAAGACACCTATAATTCACCCCTCCACTTT. Residues: CASSQDTYNSPLHF.

This chain connects TRBV11-3 to TRBJ2-1, with 12 positions matching TRBD2. Per germline, CDR1 SGHNT and CDR2 YENEEA. The CDR3 loop spans 15 amino acids. V was pared by 5 bases and J by 9 bases, with 8 bases of the junction left unmatched. The CDR3 bases are TGTGCCAGCAGCATTCTAGCGGGAGGGCCCGTTGAGCAGTTCTTC. As protein: CASSILAGGPVEQFF.

This chain connects TRBV7-6 to TRBJ1-1; the D gene is possibly TRBD1 (5 bases). CDR1 and CDR2 from the germline V gene are SGHVS and FNYEAQ. Trimming shortened V by 6 bases and J by 5 bases, and 13 bases separated the two germline ends. CDR3 length: 13 amino acids. CDR3 amino acids: CASRGEGRTEAFF. In nucleotides, the CDR3 is TGTGCCAGCAGGGGGGAGGGTAGGACTGAAGCTTTCTTT.

The chain recombines TRBV30 with TRBJ1-1; D unresolved. CDR1 and CDR2 from the germline V gene are GTSNPN and SVGIG (reference sequence). This CDR3 contains 11 residues. The V and J ends lost 2 bases and 9 bases respectively, with 10 bases between them. For the CDR3, the DNA is TGTGCCTGGAGTCGTACATATCAAGCTTTCTTT. Amino acids: CAWSRTYQAFF.